Here is one TCR beta chain with its context. The target antigen is unknown. The data belong to a study of cytomegalovirus exposure and HLA in healthy donors. General study points: Reportedly, diagnosis of cytomegalovirus status by the classifier showed high specificity and sensitivity. Subsequent analysis showed first-cohort TCR clusters tending to co-occur in more than 95 validation repertoires. The majority of TCR sequences were rare, yet some public TCRs appeared in many donors.

This table comes from immunoSEQ multiplex PCR, and its TCRdb copy is limited to in-frame clones, with some not included. This table has about 160,000 clones, nearly 90% appearing once. The CDR3 covers 16 residues. The V end lost 5 bases, the J end lost 0 bases, and 16 bases lay between the germline ends. Germline CDR1 is MDHEN and CDR2 is SYDVKM. Sample: PBMCs. This receptor was identified in a woman under 30 in good health and CMV-seropositive. The V call is TRBV28, the J call TRBJ1-1; a weak D match, TRBD1 (6 bases). CDR3 in amino acids: CASSLSWDIMNTEAFF. CDR3 DNA: TGTGCCAGCAGTCTCTCCTGGGACATTATGAACACTGAAGCTTTCTTT.